This record concerns one T cell receptor (beta chain) sequence. The V and J ends lost 6 bases and 3 bases respectively, with 14 bases between them. The V gene's germline CDR1 is SQVTM and CDR2 ANQGSEA. The CDR3 is made up of 14 amino acids. TCRdb keeps only in-frame clones here, not all; method: immunoSEQ multiplex PCR. The data show fewer than 75,000 clones, roughly 90% seen once. The sample is drawn from a study of technical replicates of blood from several donors. The specimen was PBMCs. The J gene is TRBJ2-2, the V gene TRBV29-1; weak D call: TRBD2 (6 bases). The clonotype was recovered from a human donor in good health. Some clones in this sample may be carry-over from other donors' samples. CDR3: CSVPRTGDTGELFF. For the CDR3, the DNA is TGCAGCGTCCCCCGCACGGGGGACACCGGGGAGCTGTTTTTT.